This TCR beta chain was observed in a study of T-cell reconstitution after alpha-beta-depleted transplantation in children (dated by TCRdb to about 2016). For context, the study as a whole: Using TCR repertoire profiling, the study followed T-cell immune reconstitution in a quantitative way in children after TCRalphabeta/CD19-depleted allogeneic hematopoietic cell transplantation.

Points the paper makes about the study in general: In some patients, the high TCRbeta diversity seen at day 60 was put down to recipient T cells and intrathymic progenitors that had survived conditioning. Hyperexpanded clone frequencies declined over subsequent months; after one year, T-cell counts and TCRbeta diversity were mostly attributed to newly produced T cells. About two months after transplant, the apparently early recovery of alphabetaT-cell counts reportedly depended on just several hundred clones that had expanded rapidly and came from non-depleted graft cells.

In light of the paper, this sample's treatment or condition label describes: allogeneic hematopoietic cell transplantation with graft depleted of TCRalphabeta T cells and CD19 B cells. The children who served as transplant recipients had been given grafts of TCRalphabeta/CD19-depleted allogeneic hematopoietic cells. This clonotype was detected ten times or more. Its recognized antigen is unknown. No base qualities exist here, and no much larger clone lies one base off it. Library method: PCR. Instrument used: Illumina HiSeq 2500. TCR library preparation used molecular barcoding, with unique molecular identifiers applied to normalize quantification of the TCRbeta repertoire. Using fastp at Q25 and MiXCR, TCRdb reprocessed the public reads and kept productive beta chains. Entries are consolidated by CDR3 protein sequence, retaining the most common genes and DNA. This sample lists about 460,000 distinct CDR3 sequences; 9.5% to 12% were detected once. The ten top clones hold 11% to 15% of the sample.

From the cysteine through the phenylalanine, the CDR3 covers 13 amino acids. The only DNA kept is the CDR3, 39 bases in frame from the first base. The germline V gene specifies SGHTA as CDR1 and FQGNSA as CDR2. Relative to germline, V is 0 bases shorter and J is 6 bases shorter, with 8 bases between their ends. Source: PBMCs, mostly from graft donor cells, taken 180 days after TCRalphabeta/CD19-depleted stem cell transplant. In this chain, TRBV7-2 is recombined with TRBJ1-1; no D segment can be confidently identified. This clonotype originated in a female patient between 2 and 15 years old who had a stem cell transplant for aplastic anemia, so the T cells may come from the graft donor. The CDR3 in this case is CASSLAQVAEAFF. The sequenced DNA: TGTGCCAGCAGCTTAGCCCAGGTTGCTGAAGCTTTCTTT.